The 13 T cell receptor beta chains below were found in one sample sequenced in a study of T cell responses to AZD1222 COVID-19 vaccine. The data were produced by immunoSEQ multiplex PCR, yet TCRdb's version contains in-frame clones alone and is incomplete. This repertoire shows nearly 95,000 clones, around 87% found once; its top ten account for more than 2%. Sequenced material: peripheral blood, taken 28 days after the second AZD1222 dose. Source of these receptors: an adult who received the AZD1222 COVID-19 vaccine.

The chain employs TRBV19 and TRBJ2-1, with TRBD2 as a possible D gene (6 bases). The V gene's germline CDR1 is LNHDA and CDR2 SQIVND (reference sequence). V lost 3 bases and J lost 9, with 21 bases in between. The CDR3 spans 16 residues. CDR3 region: CASSINYGSTHGEQFF. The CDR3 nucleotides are TGTGCCAGTAGTATTAATTACGGGAGCACCCACGGTGAGCAGTTCTTC. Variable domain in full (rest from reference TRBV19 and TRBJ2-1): DGGITQSPKYLFRKEGQNVTLSCEQNLNHDAMYWYRQDPGQGLRLIYYSQIVNDFQKGDIAEGYSVSREKKESFPLTVTSAQKNPTAFYLCASSINYGSTHGEQFFGPGTRLTVL.

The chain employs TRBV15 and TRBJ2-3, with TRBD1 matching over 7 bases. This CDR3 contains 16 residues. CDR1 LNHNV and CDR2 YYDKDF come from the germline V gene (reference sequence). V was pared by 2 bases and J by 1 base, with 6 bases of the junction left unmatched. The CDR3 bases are TGTGCCACCAGCAGACCCAGGGGGATGGGCACAGATACGCAGTATTTT. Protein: CATSRPRGMGTDTQYF. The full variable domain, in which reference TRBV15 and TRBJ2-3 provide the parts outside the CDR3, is DAMVIQNPRYQVTQFGKPVTLSCSQTLNHNVMYWYQQKSSQAPKLLFHYYDKDFNNEADTPDNFQSRRPNTSFCFLDIRSPGLGDTAMYLCATSRPRGMGTDTQYFGPGTRLTVL.

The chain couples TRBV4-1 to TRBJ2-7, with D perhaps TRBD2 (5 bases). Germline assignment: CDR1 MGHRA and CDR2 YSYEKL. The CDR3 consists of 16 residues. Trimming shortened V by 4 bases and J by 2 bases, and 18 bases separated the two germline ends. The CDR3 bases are TGCGCCAGCAGCCTCCCTCGCCTAGCTCCACCCTACGAGCAGTACTTC. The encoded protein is CASSLPRLAPPYEQYF.

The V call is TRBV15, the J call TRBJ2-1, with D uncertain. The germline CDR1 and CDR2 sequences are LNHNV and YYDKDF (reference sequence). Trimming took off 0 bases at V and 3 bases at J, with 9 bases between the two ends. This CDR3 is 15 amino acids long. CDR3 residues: CATSRDTWVYNEQFF. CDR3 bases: TGTGCCACCAGCAGAGATACGTGGGTCTACAATGAGCAGTTCTTC.

In DNA, the CDR3 is TGCGCCAGCAGTCGAACGCTGGCACACCGAAATAACTATGGCTACACCTTC. Amino acid sequence: CASSRTLAHRNNYGYTF. The rearrangement links TRBV23-1 to TRBJ1-2; D gene unclear. TRBV23-1 is reported as an ORF; its role is uncertain. This CDR3 is 17 amino acids long. The V and J ends lost 4 bases and 1 base respectively, with 19 bases between them.

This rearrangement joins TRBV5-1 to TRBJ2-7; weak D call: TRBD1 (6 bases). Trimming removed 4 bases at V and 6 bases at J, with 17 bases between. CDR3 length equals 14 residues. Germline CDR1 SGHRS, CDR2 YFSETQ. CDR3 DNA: TGCGCCAGCAGCATGCTAGGGGGAGAGGGCGAGCAGTACTTC. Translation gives CASSMLGGEGEQYF.

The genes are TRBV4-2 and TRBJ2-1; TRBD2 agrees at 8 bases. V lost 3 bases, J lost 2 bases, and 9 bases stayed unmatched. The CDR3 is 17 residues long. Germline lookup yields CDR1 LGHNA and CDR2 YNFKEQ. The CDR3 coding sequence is TGTGCCAGCAGCCAGCCGGAAATAGCGGGGACCTACAATGAGCAGTTCTTC. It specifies CASSQPEIAGTYNEQFF.

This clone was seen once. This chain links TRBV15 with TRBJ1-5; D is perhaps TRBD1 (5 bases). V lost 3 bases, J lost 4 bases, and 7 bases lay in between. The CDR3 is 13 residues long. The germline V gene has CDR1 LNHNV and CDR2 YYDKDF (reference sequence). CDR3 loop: CATSRGENQPQHF. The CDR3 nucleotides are TGTGCCACCAGCAGGGGGGAGAATCAGCCCCAGCATTTT.

Here the CDR3 DNA reads TGCGCCAGCAGTGAGTTGGAACTAGCGGGAAATGAGCAGTTCTTC. This codes for CASSELELAGNEQFF. V and J are TRBV10-1 and TRBJ2-1; 10 nucleotides align to TRBD2. V was pared by 1 base and J by 7 bases, with 4 bases of the junction left unmatched. The length of the CDR3 is 15 residues. Germline loops: CDR1 WNHNN, CDR2 SYGVQD (reference sequence).

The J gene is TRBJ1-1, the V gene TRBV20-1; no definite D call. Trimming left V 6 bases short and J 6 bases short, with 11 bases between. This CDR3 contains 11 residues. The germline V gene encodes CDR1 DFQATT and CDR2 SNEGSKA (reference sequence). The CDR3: CSALMWAEAFF. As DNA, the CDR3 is TGCAGTGCCTTGATGTGGGCTGAAGCTTTCTTT.

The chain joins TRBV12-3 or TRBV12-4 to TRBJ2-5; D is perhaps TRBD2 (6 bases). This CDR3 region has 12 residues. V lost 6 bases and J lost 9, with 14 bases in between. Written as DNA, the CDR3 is TGTGCCAGCAGATACCAAGGGACTCCCCAGTACTTC. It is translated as CASRYQGTPQYF.

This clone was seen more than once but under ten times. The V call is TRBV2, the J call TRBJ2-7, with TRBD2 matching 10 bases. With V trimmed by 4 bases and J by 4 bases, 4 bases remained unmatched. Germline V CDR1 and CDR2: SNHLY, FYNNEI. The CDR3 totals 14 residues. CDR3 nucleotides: TGTGCCAGCAGTGTGAGCGGGAGGGCTTACGAGCAGTACTTC. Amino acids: CASSVSGRAYEQYF. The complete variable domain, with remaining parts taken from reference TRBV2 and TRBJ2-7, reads EPEVTQTPSHQVTQMGQEVILRCVPISNHLYFYWYRQILGQKVEFLVSFYNNEISEKSEIFDDQFSVERPDGSNFTLKIRSTKLEDSAMYFCASSVSGRAYEQYFGPGTRLTVT.

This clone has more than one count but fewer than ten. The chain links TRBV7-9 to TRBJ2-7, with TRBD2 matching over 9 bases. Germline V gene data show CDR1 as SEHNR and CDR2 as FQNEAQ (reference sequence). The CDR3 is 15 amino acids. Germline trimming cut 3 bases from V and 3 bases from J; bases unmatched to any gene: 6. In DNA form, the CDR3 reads TGTGCCAGCAGCTTTAGACTAGCGGAGGGCTACGAGCAGTACTTC. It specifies CASSFRLAEGYEQYF.